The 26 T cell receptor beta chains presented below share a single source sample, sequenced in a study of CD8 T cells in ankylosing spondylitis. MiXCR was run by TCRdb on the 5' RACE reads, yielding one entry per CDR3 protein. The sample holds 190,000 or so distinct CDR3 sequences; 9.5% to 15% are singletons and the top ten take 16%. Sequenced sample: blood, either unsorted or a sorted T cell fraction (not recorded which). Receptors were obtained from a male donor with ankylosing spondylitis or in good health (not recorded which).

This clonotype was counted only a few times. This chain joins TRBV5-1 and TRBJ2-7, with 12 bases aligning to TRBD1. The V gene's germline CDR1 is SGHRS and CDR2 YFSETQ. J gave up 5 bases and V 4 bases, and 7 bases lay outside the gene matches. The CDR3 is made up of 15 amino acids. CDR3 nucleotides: TGCGCCAGCAGCGGAGGGACAGGGGGCATGAACGAGCAGTACTTC. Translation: CASSGGTGGMNEQYF.

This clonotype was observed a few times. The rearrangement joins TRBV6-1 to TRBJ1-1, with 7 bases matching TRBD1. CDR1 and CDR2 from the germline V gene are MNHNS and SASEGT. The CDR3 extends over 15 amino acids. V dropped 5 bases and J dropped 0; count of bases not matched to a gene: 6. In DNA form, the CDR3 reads TGTGCCAGCAGTCAGGGGGAGGCCGTGAACACTGAAGCTTTCTTT. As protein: CASSQGEAVNTEAFF.

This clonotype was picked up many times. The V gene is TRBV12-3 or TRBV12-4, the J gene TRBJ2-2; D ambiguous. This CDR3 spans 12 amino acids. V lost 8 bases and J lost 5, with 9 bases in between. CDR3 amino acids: CASQYFTGELFF. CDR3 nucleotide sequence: TGTGCCAGCCAGTACTTTACCGGGGAGCTGTTTTTT.

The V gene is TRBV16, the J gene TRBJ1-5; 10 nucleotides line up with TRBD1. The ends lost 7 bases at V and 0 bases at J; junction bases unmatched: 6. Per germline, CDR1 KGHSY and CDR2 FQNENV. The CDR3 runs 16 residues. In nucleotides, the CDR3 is TGTGCCAGCACCCTCGGGACAGGGGTTAGCAATCAGCCCCAGCATTTT. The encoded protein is CASTLGTGVSNQPQHF.

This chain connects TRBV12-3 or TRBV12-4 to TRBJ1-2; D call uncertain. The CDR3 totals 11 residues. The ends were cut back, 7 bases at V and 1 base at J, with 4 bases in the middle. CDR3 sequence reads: CASTDNYGYTF. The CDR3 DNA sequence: TGTGCCAGCACAGATAACTATGGCTACACCTTC.

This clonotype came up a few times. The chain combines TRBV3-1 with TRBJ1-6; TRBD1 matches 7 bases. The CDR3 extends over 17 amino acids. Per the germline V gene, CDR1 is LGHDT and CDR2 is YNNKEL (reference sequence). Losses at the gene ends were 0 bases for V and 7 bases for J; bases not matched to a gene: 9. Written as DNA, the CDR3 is TGTGCCAGCAGCCAAGAGGACAGGATGAGTGTGAATTCACCCCTCCACTTT. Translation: CASSQEDRMSVNSPLHF.

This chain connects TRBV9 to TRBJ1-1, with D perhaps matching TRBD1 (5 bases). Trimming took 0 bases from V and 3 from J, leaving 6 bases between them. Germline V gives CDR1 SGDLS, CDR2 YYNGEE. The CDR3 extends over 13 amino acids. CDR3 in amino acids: CASSVEGHTEAFF. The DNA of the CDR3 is TGTGCCAGCAGCGTAGAGGGGCACACTGAAGCTTTCTTT.

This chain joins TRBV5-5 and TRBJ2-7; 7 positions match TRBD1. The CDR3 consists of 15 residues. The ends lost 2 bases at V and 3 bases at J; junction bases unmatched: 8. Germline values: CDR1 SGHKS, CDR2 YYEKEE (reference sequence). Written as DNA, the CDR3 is TGTGCCAGCAGCTTCCTTACAGGGGCAAACTACGAGCAGTACTTC. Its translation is CASSFLTGANYEQYF.

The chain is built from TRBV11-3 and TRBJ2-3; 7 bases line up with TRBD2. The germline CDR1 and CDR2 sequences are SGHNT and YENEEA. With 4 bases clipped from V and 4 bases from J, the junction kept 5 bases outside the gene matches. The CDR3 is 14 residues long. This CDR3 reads CASSSGLGPDTQYF. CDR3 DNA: TGTGCCAGCAGCTCTGGACTAGGTCCAGATACGCAGTATTTT. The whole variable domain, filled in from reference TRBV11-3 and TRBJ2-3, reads EAGVVQSPRYKIIEKKQPVAFWCNPISGHNTLYWYLQNLGQGPELLIRYENEEAVDDSQLPKDRFSAERLKGVDSTLKIQPAELGDSAVYLCASSSGLGPDTQYFGPGTRLTVL.

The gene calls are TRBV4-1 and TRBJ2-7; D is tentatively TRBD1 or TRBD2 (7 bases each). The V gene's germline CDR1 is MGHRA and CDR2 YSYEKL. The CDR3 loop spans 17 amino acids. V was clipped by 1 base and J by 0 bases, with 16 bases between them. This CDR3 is CASSQGEGASSSYEQYF. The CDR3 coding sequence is TGCGCCAGCAGCCAAGGGGAGGGGGCTTCGAGCTCCTACGAGCAGTACTTC.

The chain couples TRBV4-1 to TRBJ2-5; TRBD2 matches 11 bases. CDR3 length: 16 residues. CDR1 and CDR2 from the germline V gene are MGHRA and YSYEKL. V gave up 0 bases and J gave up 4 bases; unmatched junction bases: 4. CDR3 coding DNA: TGCGCCAGCAGCCAAGACGTAGCGGGAGGGTTAGAGACCCAGTACTTC. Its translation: CASSQDVAGGLETQYF.

The CDR3 coding sequence is TGCAGCGTGCCAGGGATCGTCACAGATACGCAGTATTTT. Protein product: CSVPGIVTDTQYF. V is TRBV29-1 and J is TRBJ2-3; D may be TRBD1 (5 bases). V lost 6 bases to trimming and J lost 2 bases, with 12 bases between them. This CDR3 region has 13 residues. Germline CDR1 is SQVTM and CDR2 is ANQGSEA.

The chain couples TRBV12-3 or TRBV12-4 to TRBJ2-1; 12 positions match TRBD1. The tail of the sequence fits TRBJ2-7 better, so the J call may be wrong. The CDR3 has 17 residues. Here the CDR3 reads CASSSLPGTGGGNEQYF. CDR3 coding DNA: TGTGCCAGCAGTTCACTCCCCGGGACAGGGGGCGGGAATGAGCAGTACTTC.

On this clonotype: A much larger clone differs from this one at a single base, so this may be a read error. The chain's CDR3 is CACSLGGRTGGKEETQYF. The DNA of the CDR3 is TGTGCCTGCAGCTTAGGAGGAAGGACAGGGGGCAAAGAGGAGACCCAGTACTTC. The rearrangement joins TRBV11-1 to TRBJ2-5, with 11 positions matching TRBD1. CDR1 is SGHAT and CDR2 is FQDESV in the germline V gene (reference sequence). CDR3 length: 18 amino acids.

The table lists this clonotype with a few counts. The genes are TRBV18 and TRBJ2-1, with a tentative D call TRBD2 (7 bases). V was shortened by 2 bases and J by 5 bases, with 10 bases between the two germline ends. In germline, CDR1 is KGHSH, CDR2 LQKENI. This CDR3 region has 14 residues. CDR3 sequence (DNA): TGTGCCAGCTCACCAGGGGGGGCCCACAATGAGCAGTTCTTC. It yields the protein CASSPGGAHNEQFF.

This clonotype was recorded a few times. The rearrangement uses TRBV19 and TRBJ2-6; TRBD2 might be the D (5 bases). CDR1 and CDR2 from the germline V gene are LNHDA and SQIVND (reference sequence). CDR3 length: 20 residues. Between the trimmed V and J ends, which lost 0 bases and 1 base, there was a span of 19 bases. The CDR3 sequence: CASSIDGRSTGYSGANVLTF. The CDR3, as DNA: TGTGCCAGTAGTATAGATGGCCGCAGTACGGGATATTCTGGGGCCAACGTCCTGACTTTC.

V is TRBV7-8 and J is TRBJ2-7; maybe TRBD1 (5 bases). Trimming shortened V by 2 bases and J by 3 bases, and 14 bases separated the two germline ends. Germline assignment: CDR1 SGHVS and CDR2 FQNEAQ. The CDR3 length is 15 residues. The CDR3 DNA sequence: TGTGCCAGCAGCTTACCGGCAGGGCTATTCTACGAGCAGTACTTC. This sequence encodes CASSLPAGLFYEQYF.

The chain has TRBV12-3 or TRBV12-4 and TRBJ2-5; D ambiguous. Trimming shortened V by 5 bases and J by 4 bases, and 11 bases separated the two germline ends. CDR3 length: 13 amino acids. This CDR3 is CASSPVEPETQYF. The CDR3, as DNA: TGTGCCAGCAGTCCCGTCGAACCAGAGACCCAGTACTTC.

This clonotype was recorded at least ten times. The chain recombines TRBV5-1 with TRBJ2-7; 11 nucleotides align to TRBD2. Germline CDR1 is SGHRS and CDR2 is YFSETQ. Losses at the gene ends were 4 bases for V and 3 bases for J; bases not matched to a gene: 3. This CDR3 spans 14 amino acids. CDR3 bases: TGCGCCAGCAGCGCAACTAGCGGGAGCTACGAGCAGTACTTC. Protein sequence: CASSATSGSYEQYF.

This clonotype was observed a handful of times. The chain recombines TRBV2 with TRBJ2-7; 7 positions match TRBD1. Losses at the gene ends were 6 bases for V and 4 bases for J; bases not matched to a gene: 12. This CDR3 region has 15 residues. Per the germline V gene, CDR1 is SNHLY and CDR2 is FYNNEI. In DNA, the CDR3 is TGTGCCAGCAGAGCTCTGACAGGGAGTAATTACGAGCAGTACTTC. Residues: CASRALTGSNYEQYF. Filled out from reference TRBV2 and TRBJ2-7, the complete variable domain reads EPEVTQTPSHQVTQMGQEVILRCVPISNHLYFYWYRQILGQKVEFLVSFYNNEISEKSEIFDDQFSVERPDGSNFTLKIRSTKLEDSAMYFCASRALTGSNYEQYFGPGTRLTVT.

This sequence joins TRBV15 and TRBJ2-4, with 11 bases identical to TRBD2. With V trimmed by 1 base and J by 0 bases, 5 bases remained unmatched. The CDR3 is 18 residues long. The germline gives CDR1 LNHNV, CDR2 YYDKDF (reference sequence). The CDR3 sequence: CATSRGLAGGLAKNIQYF. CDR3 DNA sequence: TGTGCCACCAGCAGAGGGCTAGCGGGGGGTCTAGCCAAAAACATTCAGTACTTC.

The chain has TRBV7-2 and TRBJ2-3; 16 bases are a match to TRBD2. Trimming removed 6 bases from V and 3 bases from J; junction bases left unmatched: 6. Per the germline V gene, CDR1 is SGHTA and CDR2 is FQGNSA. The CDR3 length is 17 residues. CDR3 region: CASRMGTSGGGTDTQYF. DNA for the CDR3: TGTGCCAGCAGAATGGGGACTAGCGGGGGGGGAACAGATACGCAGTATTTT.

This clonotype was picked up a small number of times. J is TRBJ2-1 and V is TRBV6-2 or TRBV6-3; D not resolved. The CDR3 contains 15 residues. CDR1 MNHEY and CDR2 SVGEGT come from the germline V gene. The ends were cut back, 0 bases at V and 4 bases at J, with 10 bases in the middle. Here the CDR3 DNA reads TGTGCCAGCAGTTACTCGCAGGACGAGTACAATGAGCAGTTCTTC. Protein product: CASSYSQDEYNEQFF.

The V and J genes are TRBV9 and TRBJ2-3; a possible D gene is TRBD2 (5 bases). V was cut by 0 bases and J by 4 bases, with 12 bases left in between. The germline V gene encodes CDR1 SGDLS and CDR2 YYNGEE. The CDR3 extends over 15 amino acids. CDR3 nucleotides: TGTGCCAGCAGCGTAGCCGTACTAGAATCAGATACGCAGTATTTT. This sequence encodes CASSVAVLESDTQYF.

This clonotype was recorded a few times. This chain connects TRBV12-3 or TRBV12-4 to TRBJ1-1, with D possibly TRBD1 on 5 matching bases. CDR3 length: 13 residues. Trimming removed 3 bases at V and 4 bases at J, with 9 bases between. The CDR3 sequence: CASSFRVVTEAFF. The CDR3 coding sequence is TGTGCCAGCAGTTTCAGGGTAGTCACTGAAGCTTTCTTT.

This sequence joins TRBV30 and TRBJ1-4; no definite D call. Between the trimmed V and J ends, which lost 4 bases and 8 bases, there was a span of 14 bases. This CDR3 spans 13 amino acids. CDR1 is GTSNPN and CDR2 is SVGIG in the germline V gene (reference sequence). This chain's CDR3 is CAWNPTLGEKLFF. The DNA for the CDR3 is TGTGCCTGGAACCCGACATTAGGAGAAAAACTGTTTTTT. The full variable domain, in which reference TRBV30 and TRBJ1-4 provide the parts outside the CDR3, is SQTIHQWPATLVQPVGSPLSLECTVEGTSNPNLYWYRQAAGRGLQLLFYSVGIGQISSEVPQNLSASRPQDRQFILSSKKLLLSDSGFYLCAWNPTLGEKLFFGSGTQLSVL.